This T cell receptor (beta chain) originates from a study of cytomegalovirus exposure and HLA in healthy donors. Use of 60 Vbeta and 13 Jbeta primers characterized the PCR. Sequencing was performed with immunoSEQ multiplex PCR; in TCRdb, only in-frame clones are kept and a portion is missing. The sample lists about 76,000 clones; around four fifths were seen once. This CDR3 contains 15 residues. Germline lookup yields CDR1 SGHRS and CDR2 YFSETQ. V gave up 1 base and J gave up 1 base; unmatched junction bases: 1. The genes are TRBV5-1 and TRBJ2-1; TRBD2 matches at 8 bases. The TCR originated in a male donor in good health and CMV-seropositive. Material: PBMCs. CDR3 sequence (DNA): TGCGCCAGCAGCTTGACGGGGGGGTCCTACAATGAGCAGTTCTTC. Translating it yields CASSLTGGSYNEQFF.